These 27 T cell receptor beta chains were all obtained from the same sample, sequenced in a study of CD8+CD57+ T cells in acquired aplastic anemia. CDR3 and TCR beta VDJ profiling relied on genomic DNA as the template. In TCRdb, the reads were re-called with MiXCR into one record per CDR3 protein. The sample has 150,000 to 200,000 distinct CDR3 sequences; about 60% are singletons. Sequencing used sorted CD4+, CD8+, or CD8+CD57+ T cells (not recorded which) from PBMCs. Source of these receptors: a human donor in good health.

The chain links TRBV6-1 to TRBJ1-2; a weak D match, TRBD1 (6 bases). The germline V and J ends were trimmed by 7 bases and 2 bases, with 14 bases remaining between them. CDR1 and CDR2 (germline): MNHNS, SASEGT. This CDR3 is 14 amino acids long. In DNA form, the CDR3 reads TGTGCCAGCAAATTGGACAGACAAAACTATGGCTACACCTTC. Amino acid sequence: CASKLDRQNYGYTF.

The chain employs TRBV6-6 and TRBJ2-7; D remains unclear. CDR1 and CDR2 (germline): MNHNY, SVGAGI (reference sequence). CDR3 size: 11 residues. The V end lost 7 bases, the J end lost 2 bases, and 6 bases lay between the germline ends. The CDR3 here is CASTQTYEQYF. The CDR3 DNA reads as TGTGCCAGCACACAGACCTACGAGCAGTACTTC.

The chain has TRBV10-1 and TRBJ2-2; 15 positions match TRBD2. Germline assignment: CDR1 WNHNN and CDR2 SYGVQD (reference sequence). The CDR3 has 18 residues. Losses at the gene ends were 2 bases for V and 5 bases for J; bases not matched to a gene: 6. The CDR3 bases are TGCGCCAGCAGTGAGGGACTAGCGGGAGGGGATAGGACCGGGGAGCTGTTTTTT. It encodes CASSEGLAGGDRTGELFF.

In this sample, this clonotype turned up many times. This sequence joins TRBV7-8 and TRBJ2-3, with D perhaps matching TRBD1 (8 bases). The germline CDR1 and CDR2 sequences are SGHVS and FQNEAQ. The CDR3 totals 18 residues. The V gene lost 0 bases and the J gene lost 2 bases, with 18 bases spanning the gap. CDR3 nucleotide sequence: TGTGCCAGCAGCTTAGCCGTATTACAGGGGGGGTTCACAGATACGCAGTATTTT. It codes for CASSLAVLQGGFTDTQYF.

This clonotype appeared once. The chain recombines TRBV2 with TRBJ1-1, with 7 bases identical to TRBD1. Germline loops: CDR1 SNHLY, CDR2 FYNNEI. The CDR3 spans 14 residues. J was trimmed by 5 bases and V by 9 bases; bases with no gene match: 12. CDR3 nucleotide sequence: TGTGCCAGTTCTACCCGCAGGGGGAATACTGAAGCTTTCTTT. This codes for CASSTRRGNTEAFF.

This clonotype was found a few times. The chain links TRBV7-2 to TRBJ2-7; the D is unclear. The CDR3 has 12 residues. V lost 0 bases and J 4 bases, leaving 4 bases between the germline ends. The germline gives CDR1 SGHTA, CDR2 FQGNSA. In DNA form, the CDR3 reads TGTGCCAGCAGCTTAGCCCTGTACGAGCAGTACTTC. Encoded protein: CASSLALYEQYF.

This clonotype was found many times. The rearrangement links TRBV4-2 to TRBJ2-7; tentatively, D is TRBD1 or TRBD2 (5 bases each). The CDR3 consists of 13 residues. From germline, CDR1 is LGHNA and CDR2 YNFKEQ. V was shortened by 1 base and J by 3 bases, with 7 bases between the two germline ends. CDR3 sequence (DNA): TGTGCCAGCAGCCAAGGGGACGACTACGAGCAGTACTTC. Its translation is CASSQGDDYEQYF.

This clonotype was found many times. The chain is built from TRBV12-3 or TRBV12-4 and TRBJ2-2; no clear D gene. Trimming stripped 2 bases from V and 5 bases from J, with 3 bases between. This CDR3 spans 12 amino acids. CDR3 amino acids: CASSLTTGELFF. CDR3 nucleotides: TGTGCCAGCAGTTTAACAACCGGGGAGCTGTTTTTT.

The table lists this clonotype with many counts. The chain has TRBV14 and TRBJ2-1; D call uncertain. CDR1 SGHDN and CDR2 FVKESK come from the germline V gene. Trimming removed 3 bases at V and 3 bases at J, with 18 bases between. The CDR3 sequence is 17 residues long. The CDR3 loop reads CASSQTPQKSYYNEQFF. In nucleotides, the CDR3 is TGTGCCAGCAGCCAGACCCCCCAGAAAAGCTACTACAATGAGCAGTTCTTC.

The rearrangement joins TRBV20-1 to TRBJ2-1; 7 bases are a match to TRBD1. This CDR3 has 14 amino acids. Germline lookup yields CDR1 DFQATT and CDR2 SNEGSKA (reference sequence). V lost 5 bases and J lost 4; bases outside the gene matches: 8. As DNA, the CDR3 is TGCAGTGCTCGGACAGGAAGTCGTTACAATGAGCAGTTCTTC. As protein: CSARTGSRYNEQFF.

This clonotype has a count of ten or more. The chain carries TRBV9 and TRBJ2-2; 8 nucleotides match TRBD1. The CDR3 runs 17 residues. V dropped 3 bases and J dropped 4; count of bases not matched to a gene: 11. Germline CDR1 reads SGDLS; CDR2 reads YYNGEE. Written as DNA, the CDR3 is TGTGCCAGCAGCGCGGGAGAGACAGGGGTGTTCACCGGGGAGCTGTTTTTT. This translates into CASSAGETGVFTGELFF. The whole variable domain, filled in from reference TRBV9 and TRBJ2-2, reads DSGVTQTPKHLITATGQRVTLRCSPRSGDLSVYWYQQSLDQGLQFLIQYYNGEERAKGNILERFSAQQFPDLHSELNLSSLELGDSALYFCASSAGETGVFTGELFFGEGSRLTVL.

The rearrangement joins TRBV28 to TRBJ1-5, with D hard to call. Trimming removed 2 bases from V and 2 bases from J, with 7 bases in between. This CDR3 has 14 residues. CDR1 MDHEN and CDR2 SYDVKM come from the germline V gene. The CDR3: CASSLRTGNQPQHF. In nucleotides, the CDR3 is TGTGCCAGCAGTTTAAGGACGGGCAATCAGCCCCAGCATTTT.

This clonotype was observed at least ten times. The chain is built from TRBV19 and TRBJ1-1; TRBD1 matches 7 bases. The CDR3 loop spans 15 amino acids. V was pared by 8 bases and J by 1 base, with 10 bases of the junction left unmatched. Germline CDR1 and CDR2: LNHDA and SQIVND (reference sequence). Here the CDR3 DNA reads TGTGCCAGTTCACCGCCACAGGGGCCGAACACTGAAGCTTTCTTT. Protein sequence: CASSPPQGPNTEAFF. The whole variable domain, remainder taken from reference TRBV19 and TRBJ1-1, is DGGITQSPKYLFRKEGQNVTLSCEQNLNHDAMYWYRQDPGQGLRLIYYSQIVNDFQKGDIAEGYSVSREKKESFPLTVTSAQKNPTAFYLCASSPPQGPNTEAFFGQGTRLTVV.

For the CDR3, the DNA is TGTGCCACCAGCAGTGAGTCCGGGGGTAGCTCCTACAATGAGCAGTTCTTC. Amino acids: CATSSESGGSSYNEQFF. This chain uses TRBV15 with TRBJ2-1, with a weak D call TRBD2 (6 bases). The V gene's germline CDR1 is LNHNV and CDR2 YYDKDF (reference sequence). The CDR3 is made up of 17 amino acids. V lost 3 bases and J lost 0, with 15 bases in between. Full variable domain (missing parts from reference TRBV15 and TRBJ2-1): DAMVIQNPRYQVTQFGKPVTLSCSQTLNHNVMYWYQQKSSQAPKLLFHYYDKDFNNEADTPDNFQSRRPNTSFCFLDIRSPGLGDTAMYLCATSSESGGSSYNEQFFGPGTRLTVL.

This chain links TRBV24-1 with TRBJ2-3; D uncertain. Trimming removed 2 bases at V and 0 bases at J, with 8 bases between. This CDR3 is 15 amino acids long. CDR1 and CDR2 (germline): KGHDR, SFDVKD. CDR3 protein: CATSDSLRSTDTQYF. In nucleotides, the CDR3 is TGTGCCACCAGTGATTCCCTCCGGAGCACAGATACGCAGTATTTT.

This chain links TRBV9 with TRBJ2-5; no firm D call. V shed 3 bases and J shed 0 bases, with 12 bases lying between them. This CDR3 is 15 amino acids long. Germline lookup yields CDR1 SGDLS and CDR2 YYNGEE. CDR3 residues: CASSAQSRNQETQYF. Here the CDR3 DNA reads TGTGCCAGCAGCGCACAATCTAGAAACCAAGAGACCCAGTACTTC.

The chain links TRBV29-1 to TRBJ1-2; no clear D gene. Trimming stripped 7 bases from V and 7 bases from J, with 22 bases between. This CDR3 has 14 amino acids. Germline loops: CDR1 SQVTM, CDR2 ANQGSEA. The CDR3 DNA sequence: TGCAGCGGTGGACCGGACCGTAATTCTATTGGCTACACCTTC. It specifies CSGGPDRNSIGYTF. The complete variable domain, with remaining parts taken from reference TRBV29-1 and TRBJ1-2, reads SAVISQKPSRDICQRGTSLTIQCQVDSQVTMMFWYRQQPGQSLTLIATANQGSEATYESGFVIDKFPISRPNLTFSTLTVSNMSPEDSSIYLCSGGPDRNSIGYTFGSGTRLTVV.

V gene TRBV29-1 combines with J gene TRBJ1-4; D gene ambiguous. The germline V gene has CDR1 SQVTM and CDR2 ANQGSEA. This CDR3 spans 13 amino acids. V was shortened by 8 bases and J by 2 bases, with 12 bases between the two germline ends. The CDR3: CSPEGLTNEKLFF. The CDR3 DNA sequence: TGCAGCCCTGAAGGGTTGACTAATGAAAAACTGTTTTTT.

The rearrangement uses TRBV20-1 and TRBJ1-6, with 7 bases lining up with TRBD1. This CDR3 is built from 15 residues. Germline V lookup: CDR1 DFQATT, CDR2 SNEGSKA (reference sequence). V was clipped by 0 bases and J by 8 bases; unmatched bases: 7. This CDR3 is CSAREPQGDHSPLHF. The CDR3 nucleotides are TGCAGTGCTAGAGAACCTCAGGGGGATCATTCACCCCTCCACTTT.

The rearrangement joins TRBV5-4 to TRBJ2-7, with TRBD1 identical over 9 bases. Germline values: CDR1 SGHNT, CDR2 YYREEE (reference sequence). V gave up 0 bases and J gave up 1 base; unmatched junction bases: 2. The CDR3 runs 15 residues. The CDR3 DNA reads as TGTGCCAGCAGCTTGGGACAGGGGGTTTCCTACGAGCAGTACTTC. Translated, it gives CASSLGQGVSYEQYF.

Concerning this clonotype: The limits of the CDR3 on the DNA are not certain, so only TCRdb's listed CDR3 is given. The chain carries TRBV20-1 and TRBJ1-1; the D call of TRBD1 is as the table states it, not checked on the DNA. The CDR3 comprises 20 residues, both ends counted. Per the germline V gene, CDR1 is DFQATT and CDR2 is SNEGSKA (reference sequence). The CDR3 loop reads CSARPETGFFGSGKGTEAFF.

In this sample, this clonotype turned up many times. The genes are TRBV2 and TRBJ2-1; the D call may be TRBD1 or TRBD2 (5 bases each). V was clipped by 7 bases and J by 0 bases, with 13 bases between them. Looked up from germline, CDR1 is SNHLY and CDR2 is FYNNEI. The length of the CDR3 is 15 residues. The CDR3 is CASTDSGPSYNEQFF. Written as DNA, the CDR3 is TGTGCCAGCACTGATTCGGGACCCTCCTACAATGAGCAGTTCTTC.

V usage is TRBV9 and J usage is TRBJ2-2, with D perhaps TRBD1 (6 bases). The CDR3 extends over 15 amino acids. CDR1 SGDLS and CDR2 YYNGEE come from the germline V gene. With 1 base removed from V and 6 bases from J, the gap between germline ends came to 13 bases. The DNA for the CDR3 is TGTGCCAGCAGCGTAACACCAGGGGCGGCCGGGGAGCTGTTTTTT. The encoded protein is CASSVTPGAAGELFF.

This chain links TRBV7-9 with TRBJ2-7; perhaps D is TRBD1 or TRBD2 (5 bases each). Trimming cost V 5 bases and J 0 bases, with 20 bases left between them. The CDR3 covers 17 residues. Looked up from germline, CDR1 is SEHNR and CDR2 is FQNEAQ (reference sequence). CDR3: CASSRPGLRGRSYEQYF. The DNA of the CDR3 is TGTGCCAGCAGCCGCCCTGGGTTAAGGGGACGCTCCTACGAGCAGTACTTC.

Only one count was recorded for this clonotype. The V and J genes are TRBV29-1 and TRBJ1-2; 8 bases line up with TRBD1. This CDR3 is 13 amino acids long. Germline CDR1 reads SQVTM; CDR2 reads ANQGSEA. Germline trimming cut 6 bases from V and 4 bases from J; bases unmatched to any gene: 7. CDR3 region: CSVEGQASYGYTF. The CDR3 nucleotides are TGCAGCGTCGAGGGACAGGCGAGCTATGGCTACACCTTC.

This clonotype has a handful of counts. CDR3 sequence (DNA): TGTGCCAGCAGCCTCAGACCGGACAGGGAGGAATACGAGCAGTACTTC. Translated, it gives CASSLRPDREEYEQYF. This chain joins TRBV7-6 and TRBJ2-7; 8 nucleotides align to TRBD1. CDR3 size: 16 residues. In germline, CDR1 is SGHVS, CDR2 FNYEAQ. V dropped 5 bases and J dropped 4; count of bases not matched to a gene: 13.

The chain is built from TRBV10-3 and TRBJ1-3; TRBD1 agrees at 7 bases. There are 15 residues in the CDR3. The germline gives CDR1 ENHRY, CDR2 SYGVKD. V dropped 10 bases and J dropped 8; count of bases not matched to a gene: 17. The CDR3 spells CASRGQQRGGDTIYF. DNA of the CDR3: TGTGCCAGCAGGGGACAGCAAAGGGGGGGAGACACCATATATTTT.